This passage covers 26 T cell receptor beta chains from one sample sequenced in a study of blood T cell repertoires in COVID-19. Here immunoSEQ multiplex PCR was the method, and the copy in TCRdb shows in-frame clones only, minus some. The sample holds roughly 80,000 clones, about 85% seen once. The sample consisted of peripheral blood. Receptors originate from a woman between 65 and 79 years old with acute or convalescent COVID-19.

V gene TRBV5-4 combines with J gene TRBJ2-7, with 11 bases lining up with TRBD2. The V gene's germline CDR1 is SGHNT and CDR2 YYREEE (reference sequence). The V segment lost 3 bases and the J segment 3 bases; nucleotides outside the gene matches: 8. The CDR3 runs 16 residues. CDR3 coding DNA: TGTGCCAGCAGCTCCAAAACTAGCGGGAGAATCTACGAGCAGTACGTC. This sequence encodes CASSSKTSGRIYEQYV.

The CDR3 loop reads CASSFRLGGTEAFF. CDR3 DNA sequence: TGTGCCAGCAGTTTTCGGCTTGGGGGGACTGAAGCTTTCTTT. The J gene is TRBJ1-1, the V gene TRBV27, with D tentatively TRBD1 (5 bases). Trimming cost V 3 bases and J 5 bases, with 13 bases left between them. This CDR3 has 14 residues. Looked up from germline, CDR1 is MNHEY and CDR2 is SMNVEV (reference sequence).

The J gene is TRBJ1-2, the V gene TRBV3-1 (or the pseudogene TRBV3-2); D gene uncertain. The V gene's germline CDR1 is LGHDT and CDR2 YNNKEL (reference sequence). V was pared by 2 bases and J by 4 bases, with 8 bases between. CDR3 length equals 13 residues. CDR3 protein: CASSQPSSYGYTF. CDR3 nucleotides: TGTGCCAGCAGCCAACCCTCGAGCTATGGCTACACCTTC.

In its sample, this clone was seen once. The chain carries TRBV7-8 and TRBJ1-5, with TRBD1 as a possible D gene (5 bases). The CDR3 contains 17 residues. The germline V and J ends were trimmed by 5 bases and 3 bases, with 20 bases remaining between them. CDR1 is SGHVS and CDR2 is FQNEAQ in the germline V gene. CDR3 loop: CASSPKTGTRINQPQHF. The CDR3 DNA sequence: TGTGCCAGCAGCCCGAAAACCGGGACTCGAATCAATCAGCCCCAGCATTTT.

The rearrangement joins TRBV4-3 to TRBJ2-1; perhaps TRBD1 as D (6 bases). V was clipped by 3 bases and J by 9 bases, with 12 bases between them. The CDR3 runs to 13 residues. Germline CDR1 and CDR2: LGHNA and YSLEER. This CDR3 is CASSQDRFGEQFF. For the CDR3, the DNA is TGCGCCAGCAGCCAGGACAGATTCGGTGAGCAGTTCTTC.

The chain is built from TRBV11-3 and TRBJ1-6; the match to TRBD1 covers 7 bases. The V gene end was trimmed by 6 bases and the J gene end by 5 bases; junction bases not matched to a gene: 4. Germline lookup yields CDR1 SGHNT and CDR2 YENEEA. The CDR3 extends over 14 amino acids. CDR3: CASRGGANNSPLHF. The DNA of the CDR3 is TGTGCCAGCAGAGGGGGCGCTAATAATTCACCCCTCCACTTT.

This chain uses TRBV14 with TRBJ2-1; 7 positions match TRBD2. V lost 0 bases, J lost 8 bases, and 10 bases stayed unmatched. This CDR3 region has 16 residues. Germline CDR1 and CDR2: SGHDN and FVKESK. CDR3 amino acids: CASSQDKSEAGYEQFF. CDR3 bases: TGTGCCAGCAGCCAAGATAAGAGCGAAGCGGGGTATGAGCAGTTCTTC. Full variable domain (rest looked up from reference TRBV14 and TRBJ2-1): EAGVTQFPSHSVIEKGQTVTLRCDPISGHDNLYWYRRVMGKEIKFLLHFVKESKQDESGMPNNRFLAERTGGTYSTLKVQPAELEDSGVYFCASSQDKSEAGYEQFFGPGTRLTVL.

J is TRBJ2-1 and V is TRBV19; 8 nucleotides line up with TRBD2. Germline trimming cut 5 bases from V and 9 bases from J; bases unmatched to any gene: 9. Germline V gene data show CDR1 as LNHDA and CDR2 as SQIVND (reference sequence). The CDR3 has 14 residues. This chain's CDR3 is CASSRQRESIEQFF. CDR3 sequence (DNA): TGTGCCAGTAGTCGCCAGCGGGAGAGCATTGAGCAGTTCTTC.

The rearrangement joins TRBV10-3 to TRBJ2-2; 11 bases map to TRBD1. Germline V CDR1 and CDR2: ENHRY, SYGVKD. The CDR3 is 15 residues long. V dropped 6 bases and J dropped 6; count of bases not matched to a gene: 6. Here the CDR3 DNA reads TGTGCCATCAGGCAGGGACAGGGGGAATCCGGGGAGCTGTTTTTT. Protein product: CAIRQGQGESGELFF.

The chain employs TRBV11-2 and TRBJ1-1; D gene unclear. CDR3 size: 12 residues. Germline V gene sequence: CDR1 SGHAT, CDR2 FQNNGV. Trimming stripped 5 bases from V and 5 bases from J, with 9 bases between. The CDR3 nucleotides are TGTGCCAGCAGCCCGGGGAGAACTGAAGCTTTCTTT. Its protein product is CASSPGRTEAFF. The whole variable domain, filled in from reference TRBV11-2 and TRBJ1-1, reads EAGVAQSPRYKIIEKRQSVAFWCNPISGHATLYWYQQILGQGPKLLIQFQNNGVVDDSQLPKDRFSAERLKGVDSTLKIQPAKLEDSAVYLCASSPGRTEAFFGQGTRLTVV.

The chain uses TRBV7-6 and TRBJ1-1, with D perhaps TRBD1 (6 bases). This CDR3 has 15 residues. Per the germline V gene, CDR1 is SGHVS and CDR2 is FNYEAQ. V was cut by 1 base and J by 0 bases, with 9 bases left in between. As DNA, the CDR3 is TGTGCCAGCAGCTTAGTTCACAGGGTGAACACTGAAGCTTTCTTT. It specifies CASSLVHRVNTEAFF.

This chain joins TRBV29-1 and TRBJ1-4; 7 bases fit TRBD1. This CDR3 region has 15 residues. The V and J ends lost 6 bases and 5 bases, in that order; junction bases with no gene match: 12. CDR1 is SQVTM, CDR2 ANQGSEA, per germline. For the CDR3, the DNA is TGCAGCGTGAAATTACCAGGGGGACAAAATGAAAAACTGTTTTTT. Translating it yields CSVKLPGGQNEKLFF.

CDR3 sequence reads: CASSVGGGTSYNEQFF. CDR3 DNA: TGTGCCAGCAGCGTAGGGGGCGGGACTTCATACAATGAGCAGTTCTTC. The chain links TRBV9 to TRBJ2-1; TRBD2 might be the D (6 bases). Germline V gene lookup returns CDR1 SGDLS and CDR2 YYNGEE. Trimming took off 0 bases at V and 4 bases at J, with 14 bases between the two ends. This CDR3 contains 16 residues.

The rearrangement joins TRBV28 to TRBJ1-5; a weak D match, TRBD1 (5 bases). Deletions cut 7 bases from V and 0 bases from J, with 13 bases between. Germline V gene data show CDR1 as MDHEN and CDR2 as SYDVKM. The CDR3 has 15 residues. CDR3 nucleotide sequence: TGTGCCAGCAACACCCGGGACTATAGCAATCAGCCCCAGCATTTT. Protein product: CASNTRDYSNQPQHF.

The chain links TRBV7-5 to TRBJ1-5. TRBV7-5 represents a pseudogene. The CDR3 is 19 residues long. The CDR3 coding sequence is TGTGCCAGAAGCTTAGCAAGAGGCGGGCAGGCGATTTGCAATCAGCCCCAGCATTTT. Amino acid sequence: CARSLARGGQAICNQPQHF.

The genes are TRBV24-1 and TRBJ1-2; D remains unclear. The CDR3 spans 15 residues. V lost 5 bases and J lost 4, with 16 bases in between. Germline assignment: CDR1 KGHDR and CDR2 SFDVKD. CDR3 residues: CATSGSEAPFYGYTF. Here the CDR3 DNA reads TGTGCCACCAGTGGCAGCGAGGCCCCATTCTATGGCTACACCTTC.

The J gene is TRBJ2-2, the V gene TRBV11-2; 10 nucleotides align to TRBD1. Germline assignment: CDR1 SGHAT and CDR2 FQNNGV. The CDR3 extends over 17 amino acids. The V gene end was trimmed by 0 bases and the J gene end by 4 bases; junction bases not matched to a gene: 5. In DNA, the CDR3 is TGTGCCAGCAGCTTAGACACCGACAGGGGGCGCACCGGGGAGCTGTTTTTT. This codes for CASSLDTDRGRTGELFF.

The V call is TRBV18, the J call TRBJ1-2, with TRBD1 as a possible D gene (5 bases). Trimming took 8 bases from V and 3 from J, leaving 16 bases between them. The CDR3 totals 14 residues. Per germline, CDR1 KGHSH and CDR2 LQKENI. The CDR3 loop reads CASAFREGDYGYTF. The CDR3 DNA is TGTGCCAGCGCCTTCAGGGAAGGGGACTATGGCTACACCTTC.

Only one count was recorded for this clone. CDR3 sequence reads: CASSQGLGGYEQYV. CDR3 sequence (DNA): TGTGCCAGCAGCCAAGGGTTAGGGGGCTACGAGCAGTACGTC. The gene calls are TRBV3-1 (or the pseudogene TRBV3-2) and TRBJ2-7; the D gene is possibly TRBD1 (6 bases). This CDR3 is 14 amino acids long. Trimming took 1 base from V and 3 from J, leaving 10 bases between them. The germline CDR1 and CDR2 sequences are LGHDT and YNNKEL (reference sequence).

The chain recombines TRBV19 with TRBJ2-3, with 8 bases identical to TRBD1. This CDR3 comprises 15 residues. The germline V gene has CDR1 LNHDA and CDR2 SQIVND (reference sequence). Trimming removed 3 bases from V and 5 bases from J; junction bases left unmatched: 7. The DNA of the CDR3 is TGTGCCAGTAGTATTAGGCAGGGGGCGGGAGATACGCAGTATTTT. Protein: CASSIRQGAGDTQYF.

The CDR3 DNA follows: TGCAGTGCTAGTCGCAGACTTGACAATCAGCCCCAGCATTTT. This codes for CSASRRLDNQPQHF. The chain recombines TRBV20-1 with TRBJ1-5; D gene uncertain. Germline CDR1 reads DFQATT; CDR2 reads SNEGSKA (reference sequence). The CDR3 contains 14 residues. Between the trimmed V and J ends, which lost 3 bases and 3 bases, there was a span of 12 bases.

The rearrangement joins TRBV28 to TRBJ1-2; a possible D gene is TRBD1 (5 bases). Germline V lookup: CDR1 MDHEN, CDR2 SYDVKM. The CDR3 consists of 11 residues. The germline V and J ends were trimmed by 5 bases and 8 bases, with 9 bases remaining between them. The CDR3 DNA reads as TGTGCCAGCAGTCTAGGACAAGGCTACACCTTC. Translating it yields CASSLGQGYTF.

CDR3 residues: CASSIVPVSSGNTIYF. As DNA, the CDR3 is TGTGCCAGTAGTATAGTCCCGGTGAGCTCTGGAAACACCATATATTTT. V and J are TRBV19 and TRBJ1-3; D uncertain. Germline V gene lookup returns CDR1 LNHDA and CDR2 SQIVND (reference sequence). The V end lost 1 base, the J end lost 0 bases, and 10 bases lay between the germline ends. The CDR3 consists of 16 residues.

This sequence joins TRBV4-3 and TRBJ2-1; 13 bases line up with TRBD2. The germline CDR1 and CDR2 sequences are LGHNA and YSLEER. V lost 0 bases, J lost 11 bases, and 16 bases stayed unmatched. The CDR3 is 19 amino acids. As DNA, the CDR3 is TGCGCCAGCAGCCAAGATTACGGACTAGCGGGAGTCGGGGGGGAGAAGCAGTTCTTC. Protein: CASSQDYGLAGVGGEKQFF.

The CDR3 bases are TGTGCCAGCAGCTTACAGGACAAGCTGAATGAAAAACTGTTTTTT. It specifies CASSLQDKLNEKLFF. The chain employs TRBV7-8 and TRBJ1-4; tentatively, D is TRBD1 (5 bases). Germline CDR1 SGHVS, CDR2 FQNEAQ. V lost 2 bases and J lost 5, with 12 bases in between. The CDR3 runs 15 residues.

V gene TRBV4-1 combines with J gene TRBJ1-1; D ambiguous. The CDR3 covers 14 residues. Germline values: CDR1 MGHRA, CDR2 YSYEKL. The V end was cut by 0 bases, the J end by 1 base, with 6 bases between. This chain's CDR3 is CASSQEYRNTEAFF. CDR3 nucleotides: TGCGCCAGCAGCCAAGAGTACAGGAACACTGAAGCTTTCTTT.